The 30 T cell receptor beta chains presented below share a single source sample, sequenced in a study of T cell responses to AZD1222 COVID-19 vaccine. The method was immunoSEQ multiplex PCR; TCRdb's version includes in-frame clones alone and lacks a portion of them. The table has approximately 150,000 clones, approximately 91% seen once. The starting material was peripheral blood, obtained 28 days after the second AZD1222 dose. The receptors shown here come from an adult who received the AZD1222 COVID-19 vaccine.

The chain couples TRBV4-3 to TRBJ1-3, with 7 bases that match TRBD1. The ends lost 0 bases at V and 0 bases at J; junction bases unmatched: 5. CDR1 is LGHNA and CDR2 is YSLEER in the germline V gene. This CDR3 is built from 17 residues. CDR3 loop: CASSQEQGPYSGNTIYF. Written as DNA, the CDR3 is TGCGCCAGCAGCCAAGAACAGGGGCCCTACTCTGGAAACACCATATATTTT.

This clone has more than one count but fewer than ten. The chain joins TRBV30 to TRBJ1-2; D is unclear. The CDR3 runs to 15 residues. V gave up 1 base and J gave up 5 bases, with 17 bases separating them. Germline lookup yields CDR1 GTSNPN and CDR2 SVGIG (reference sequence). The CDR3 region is CAWSAIQTNSYGYTF. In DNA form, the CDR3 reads TGTGCCTGGAGTGCCATTCAGACCAACTCATATGGCTACACCTTC.

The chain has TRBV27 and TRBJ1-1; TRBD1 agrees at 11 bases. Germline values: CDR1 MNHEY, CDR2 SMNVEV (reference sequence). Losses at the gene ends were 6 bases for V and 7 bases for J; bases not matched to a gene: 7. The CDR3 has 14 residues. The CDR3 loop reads CASRQGQGASEAFF. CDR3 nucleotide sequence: TGTGCCAGCAGGCAAGGACAGGGGGCGAGTGAAGCTTTCTTT.

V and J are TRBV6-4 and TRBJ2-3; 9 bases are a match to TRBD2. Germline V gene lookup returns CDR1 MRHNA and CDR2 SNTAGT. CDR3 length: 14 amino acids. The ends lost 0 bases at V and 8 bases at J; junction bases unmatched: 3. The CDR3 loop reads CASSDSGLASTQYF. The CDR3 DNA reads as TGTGCCAGCAGTGACTCAGGACTAGCGAGTACGCAGTATTTT.

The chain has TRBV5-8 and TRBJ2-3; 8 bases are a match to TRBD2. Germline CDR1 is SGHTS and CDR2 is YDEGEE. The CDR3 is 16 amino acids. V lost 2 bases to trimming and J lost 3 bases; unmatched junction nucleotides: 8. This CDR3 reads CASSFRSGRGTDTQYF. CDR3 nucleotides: TGTGCCAGCAGCTTCAGGAGCGGGAGAGGAACAGATACGCAGTATTTT.

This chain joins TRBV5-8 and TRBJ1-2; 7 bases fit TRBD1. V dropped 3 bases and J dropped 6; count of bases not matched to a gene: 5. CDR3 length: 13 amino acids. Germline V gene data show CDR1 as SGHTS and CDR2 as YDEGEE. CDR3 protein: CASSSEQGNGYTF. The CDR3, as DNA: TGTGCCAGCAGCTCCGAACAGGGGAATGGCTACACCTTC.

CDR3 sequence: CASSWGTVDEKLFF. The CDR3 region has the DNA TGCGCCAGCAGCTGGGGAACAGTGGATGAAAAACTGTTTTTT. The chain couples TRBV5-1 to TRBJ1-4; no firm D call. The CDR3 sequence is 14 residues long. Trimming left V 3 bases short and J 6 bases short, with 12 bases between. Germline-derived CDR1 and CDR2 are SGHRS and YFSETQ.

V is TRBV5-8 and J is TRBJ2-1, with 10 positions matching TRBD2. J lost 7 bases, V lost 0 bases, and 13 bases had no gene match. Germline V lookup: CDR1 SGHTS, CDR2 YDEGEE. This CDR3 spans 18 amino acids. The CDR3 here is CASSLAGTSVNSGNEQFF. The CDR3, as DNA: TGTGCCAGCAGCTTGGCCGGGACTAGCGTCAACTCGGGGAATGAGCAGTTCTTC.

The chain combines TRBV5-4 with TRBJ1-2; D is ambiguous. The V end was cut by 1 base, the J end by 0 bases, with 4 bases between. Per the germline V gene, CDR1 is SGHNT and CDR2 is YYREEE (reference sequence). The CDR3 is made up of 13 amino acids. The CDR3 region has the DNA TGTGCCAGCAGCTTGAAGTCTAACTATGGCTACACCTTC. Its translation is CASSLKSNYGYTF.

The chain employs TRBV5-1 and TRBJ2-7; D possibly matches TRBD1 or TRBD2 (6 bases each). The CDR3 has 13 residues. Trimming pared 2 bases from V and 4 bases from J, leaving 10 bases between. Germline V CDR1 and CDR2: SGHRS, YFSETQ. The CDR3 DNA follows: TGCGCCAGCAGCTTTGGAGGGGGTTACGAGCAGTACTTC. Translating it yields CASSFGGGYEQYF.

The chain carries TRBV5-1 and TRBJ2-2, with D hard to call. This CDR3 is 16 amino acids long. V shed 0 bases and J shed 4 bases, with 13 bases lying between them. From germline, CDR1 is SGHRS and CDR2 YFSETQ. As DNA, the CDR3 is TGCGCCAGCAGCTTGGACGTCACGGCAGCCACCGGGGAGCTGTTTTTT. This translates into CASSLDVTAATGELFF.

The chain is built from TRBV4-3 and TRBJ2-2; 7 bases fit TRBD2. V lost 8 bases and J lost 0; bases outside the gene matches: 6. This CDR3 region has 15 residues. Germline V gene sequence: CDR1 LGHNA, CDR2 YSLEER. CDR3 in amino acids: CASRGGSANTGELFF. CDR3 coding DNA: TGCGCCAGCCGGGGCGGGAGCGCGAACACCGGGGAGCTGTTTTTT.

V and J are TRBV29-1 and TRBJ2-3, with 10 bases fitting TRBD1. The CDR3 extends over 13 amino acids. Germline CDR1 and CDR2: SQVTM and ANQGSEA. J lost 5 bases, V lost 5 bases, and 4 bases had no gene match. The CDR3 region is CSVQGQGRDTQYF. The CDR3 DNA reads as TGCAGCGTTCAGGGACAGGGGAGAGATACGCAGTATTTT.

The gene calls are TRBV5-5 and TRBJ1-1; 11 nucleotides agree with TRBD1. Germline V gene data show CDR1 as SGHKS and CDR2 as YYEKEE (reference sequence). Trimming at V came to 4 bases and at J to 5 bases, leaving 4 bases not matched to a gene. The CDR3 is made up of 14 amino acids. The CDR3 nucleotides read TGTGCCAGCAGCGGGCGGGACAGGGGGACTGAAGCTTTCTTT. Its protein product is CASSGRDRGTEAFF.

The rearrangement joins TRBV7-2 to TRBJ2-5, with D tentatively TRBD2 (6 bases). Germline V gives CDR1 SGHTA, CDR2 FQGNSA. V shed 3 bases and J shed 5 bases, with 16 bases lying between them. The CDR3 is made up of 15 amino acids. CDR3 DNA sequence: TGTGCCAGCAGCTTTGCGGGACTTCGGGGGGAGACCCAGTACTTC. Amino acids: CASSFAGLRGETQYF.

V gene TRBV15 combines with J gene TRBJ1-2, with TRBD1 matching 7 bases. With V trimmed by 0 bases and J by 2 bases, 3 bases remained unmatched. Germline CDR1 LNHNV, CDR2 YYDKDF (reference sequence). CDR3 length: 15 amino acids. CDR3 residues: CATSREGGRNYGYTF. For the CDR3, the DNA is TGTGCCACCAGCAGAGAAGGGGGCCGGAACTATGGCTACACCTTC.

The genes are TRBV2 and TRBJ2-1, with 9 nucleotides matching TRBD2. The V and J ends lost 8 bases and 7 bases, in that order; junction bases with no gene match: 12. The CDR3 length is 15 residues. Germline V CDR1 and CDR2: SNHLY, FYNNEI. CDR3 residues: CASQPGSGRLNEQFF. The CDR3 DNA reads TGTGCCAGCCAGCCGGGGAGCGGGAGGTTGAATGAGCAGTTCTTC. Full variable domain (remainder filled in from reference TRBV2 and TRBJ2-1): EPEVTQTPSHQVTQMGQEVILRCVPISNHLYFYWYRQILGQKVEFLVSFYNNEISEKSEIFDDQFSVERPDGSNFTLKIRSTKLEDSAMYFCASQPGSGRLNEQFFGPGTRLTVL.

The CDR3 nucleotides read TGTGCCAGCTCACGAACGGCGGGGAACACCGATCAGCCCCAGCATTTT. Translation gives CASSRTAGNTDQPQHF. The chain has TRBV18 and TRBJ1-5, with D uncertain. The CDR3 sequence is 16 residues long. The germline V and J ends were trimmed by 4 bases and 5 bases, with 18 bases remaining between them. Germline values: CDR1 KGHSH, CDR2 LQKENI. Together with reference TRBV18 and TRBJ1-5, the CDR3 gives the full variable domain: NAGVMQNPRHLVRRRGQEARLRCSPMKGHSHVYWYRQLPEEGLKFMVYLQKENIIDESGMPKERFSAEFPKEGPSILRIQQVVRGDSAAYFCASSRTAGNTDQPQHFGDGTRLSIL.

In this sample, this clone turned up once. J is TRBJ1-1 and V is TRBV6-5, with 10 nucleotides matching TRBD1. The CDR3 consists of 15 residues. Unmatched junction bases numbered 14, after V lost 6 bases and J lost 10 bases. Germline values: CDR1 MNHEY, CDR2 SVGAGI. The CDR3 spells CASSPGQGEVLRAFF. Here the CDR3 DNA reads TGTGCCAGCAGCCCCGGACAGGGGGAGGTCCTGCGAGCTTTCTTT.

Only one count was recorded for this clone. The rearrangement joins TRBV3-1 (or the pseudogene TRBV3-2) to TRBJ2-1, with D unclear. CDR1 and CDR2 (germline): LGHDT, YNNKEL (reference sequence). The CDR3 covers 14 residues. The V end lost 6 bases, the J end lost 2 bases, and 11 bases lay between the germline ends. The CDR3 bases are TGTGCCAGCAGTAGGTCCCAGGCCTACAATGAGCAGTTCTTC. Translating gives CASSRSQAYNEQFF.

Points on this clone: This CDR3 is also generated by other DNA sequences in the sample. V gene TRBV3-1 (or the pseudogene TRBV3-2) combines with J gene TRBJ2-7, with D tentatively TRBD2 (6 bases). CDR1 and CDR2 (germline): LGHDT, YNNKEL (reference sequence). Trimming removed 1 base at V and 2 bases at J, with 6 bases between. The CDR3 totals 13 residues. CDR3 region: CASSQGGAYEQYF. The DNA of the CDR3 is TGTGCCAGCAGCCAAGGCGGGGCCTACGAGCAGTACTTC.

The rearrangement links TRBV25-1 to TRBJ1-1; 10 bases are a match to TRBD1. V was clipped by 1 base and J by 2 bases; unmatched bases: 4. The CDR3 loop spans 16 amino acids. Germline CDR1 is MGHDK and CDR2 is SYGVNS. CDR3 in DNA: TGTGCCAGCAGTGAATTAGGGACAGGGGAAAACACTGAAGCTTTCTTT. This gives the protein CASSELGTGENTEAFF. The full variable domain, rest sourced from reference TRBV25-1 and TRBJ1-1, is EADIYQTPRYLVIGTGKKITLECSQTMGHDKMYWYQQDPGMELHLIHYSYGVNSTEKGDLSSESTVSRIRTEHFPLTLESARPSHTSQYLCASSELGTGENTEAFFGQGTRLTVV.

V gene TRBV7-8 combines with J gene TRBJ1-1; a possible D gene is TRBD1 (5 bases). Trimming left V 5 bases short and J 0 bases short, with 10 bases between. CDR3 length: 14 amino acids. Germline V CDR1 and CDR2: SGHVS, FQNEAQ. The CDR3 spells CASSPVGVNTEAFF. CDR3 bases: TGTGCCAGCAGCCCCGTGGGGGTGAACACTGAAGCTTTCTTT.

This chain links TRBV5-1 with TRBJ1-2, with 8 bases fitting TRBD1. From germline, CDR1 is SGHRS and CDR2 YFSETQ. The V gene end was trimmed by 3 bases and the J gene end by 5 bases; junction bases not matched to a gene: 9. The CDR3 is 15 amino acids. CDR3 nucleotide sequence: TGCGCCAGCAGCTCTGGAGGGACAGGTCCGTATGGCTACACCTTC. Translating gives CASSSGGTGPYGYTF.

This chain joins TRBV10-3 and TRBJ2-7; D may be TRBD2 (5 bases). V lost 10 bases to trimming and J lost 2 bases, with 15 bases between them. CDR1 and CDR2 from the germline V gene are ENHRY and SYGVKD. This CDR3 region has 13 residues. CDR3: CATAGPTPYEQYV. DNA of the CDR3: TGTGCCACGGCGGGCCCCACCCCCTACGAGCAGTACGTC.

This CDR3 is CASSRGSGIHNSYNEQFF. The CDR3 bases are TGTGCCAGCAGCCGCGGGTCAGGGATCCACAACTCCTACAATGAGCAGTTCTTC. V and J are TRBV7-9 and TRBJ2-1, with D perhaps matching TRBD1 or TRBD2 (5 bases each). V dropped 5 bases and J dropped 0 bases, with 20 bases sitting between them. This CDR3 has 18 amino acids. Germline V gene sequence: CDR1 SEHNR, CDR2 FQNEAQ (reference sequence).

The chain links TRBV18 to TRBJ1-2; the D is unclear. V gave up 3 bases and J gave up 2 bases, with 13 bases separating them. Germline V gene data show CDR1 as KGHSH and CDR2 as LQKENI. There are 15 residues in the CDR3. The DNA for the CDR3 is TGTGCCAGCTCACCTCCGGACGACGGAAACTATGGCTACACCTTC. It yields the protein CASSPPDDGNYGYTF.

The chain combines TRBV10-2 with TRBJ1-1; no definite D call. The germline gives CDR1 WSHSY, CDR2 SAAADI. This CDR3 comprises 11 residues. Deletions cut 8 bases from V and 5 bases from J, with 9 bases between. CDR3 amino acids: CASLGGTEAFF. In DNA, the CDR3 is TGCGCCAGCCTCGGTGGGACTGAAGCTTTCTTT.

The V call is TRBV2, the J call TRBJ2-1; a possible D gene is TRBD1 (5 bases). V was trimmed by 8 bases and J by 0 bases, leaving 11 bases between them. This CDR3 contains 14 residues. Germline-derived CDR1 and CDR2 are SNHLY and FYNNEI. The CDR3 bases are TGTGCCAGCCAAACAGGTATCTCCTACAATGAGCAGTTCTTC. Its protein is CASQTGISYNEQFF.

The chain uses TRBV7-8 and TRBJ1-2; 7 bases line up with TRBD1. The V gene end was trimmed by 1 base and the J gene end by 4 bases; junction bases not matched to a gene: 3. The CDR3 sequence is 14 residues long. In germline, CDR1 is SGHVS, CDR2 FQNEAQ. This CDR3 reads CASSLVRGPYGYTF. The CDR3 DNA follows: TGTGCCAGCAGCTTAGTAAGGGGGCCCTATGGCTACACCTTC.